Below are 3 T cell receptor beta chains sequenced from a single sample in a study of CD8+ T cells in alopecia areata listed by TCRdb under 2018. Pooled mouse cutaneous lymph node cells were stained for CD4, CD8alpha, NKG2D, NKG2ACE and other markers, then sorted on a BD Influx. The library came from the immunoSEQ multiplex PCR assay. For TCR sequencing, RNA was extracted from every sample and reverse transcribed into cDNA to serve as template. TCRdb carries this immuneACCESS record with in-frame sequences only. Its versions omit some clonotypes, under half of them owing to an unresolved V gene in the studies checked, with the rest unexplained. Here the sample lists over 250,000 clones, none seen once only. Of the sample, around 1.2% is held by the ten largest clones. Material: CD4+ T cells sorted from a lymph node. The receptors were sampled from a C3H/HeJ mouse with alopecia areata. The strain's MHC haplotype is H2-k.

About this clone itself: Germline and genes: mouse. The read finishes 4 residues shy of the CDR3 end, and the germline J gene is used to complete it. The same CDR3 can be traced to other DNA sequences in this sample. V is TRBV5 and J is TRBJ1-2; possible D gene TRBD1, 5 bases. V was shortened by 0 bases and J by 0 bases, with 8 bases between the two germline ends. This CDR3 comprises 15 residues. Germline V gene data show CDR1 as LGHNA and CDR2 as YNLKQL (reference sequence). The sequenced part of the CDR3 DNA is TGTGCCAGCAGCCAAGATGGGGGGGCAAACTCC. Encoded protein: CASSQDGGANS. The whole CDR3 region reads CASSQDGGANSDYTF.

Only a few counts were recorded for this clone. Gene labels here are mouse ones. The sequence runs out 4 residues before the end of the CDR3; the remainder is reconstructed from the germline J gene. The chain employs TRBV13-1 and TRBJ2-7; TRBD2 agrees at 11 bases. CDR1 is NSHNY, CDR2 SYGAGN, per germline. This CDR3 contains 15 residues. The sequenced part of the CDR3 DNA is TGTGCCAGCAGTGATGCCAGGACTGGGGGGAAT. This encodes CASSDARTGGN. The full CDR3 sequence reads CASSDARTGGNEQYF.

This clone appeared a few times. Gene names and germline refer to mouse. The CDR3 end is not reached by the read, which stops 4 residues before it; the germline J gene fills it in. The chain couples TRBV14 to TRBJ2-4; 8 nucleotides line up with TRBD1. Germline loops: CDR1 SGHDT, CDR2 FRDEAV. The CDR3 is 15 amino acids. V lost 5 bases and J lost 2; bases outside the gene matches: 7. The part of the CDR3 DNA that was read is TGTGCCAGCAGCCCCGCAGGGGGCTATCAAAAC. Its translation is CASSPAGGYQN. The full CDR3 is CASSPAGGYQNTLYF.